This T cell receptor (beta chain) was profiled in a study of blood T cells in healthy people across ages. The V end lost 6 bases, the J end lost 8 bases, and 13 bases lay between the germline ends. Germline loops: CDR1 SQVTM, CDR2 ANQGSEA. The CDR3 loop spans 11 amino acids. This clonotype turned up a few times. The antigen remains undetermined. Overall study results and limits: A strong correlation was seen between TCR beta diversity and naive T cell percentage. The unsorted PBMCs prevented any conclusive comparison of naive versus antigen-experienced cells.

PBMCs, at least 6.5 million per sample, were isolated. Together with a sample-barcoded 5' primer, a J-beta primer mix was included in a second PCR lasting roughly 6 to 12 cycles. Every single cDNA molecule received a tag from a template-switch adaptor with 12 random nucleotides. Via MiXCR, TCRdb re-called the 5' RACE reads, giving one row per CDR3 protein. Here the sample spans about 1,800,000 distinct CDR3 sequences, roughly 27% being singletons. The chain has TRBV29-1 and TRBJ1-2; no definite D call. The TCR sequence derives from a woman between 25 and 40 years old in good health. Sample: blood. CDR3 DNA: TGCAGCGTAGATTCGGACGCGGGCTACACCTTC. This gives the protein CSVDSDAGYTF. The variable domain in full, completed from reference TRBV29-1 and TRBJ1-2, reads SAVISQKPSRDICQRGTSLTIQCQVDSQVTMMFWYRQQPGQSLTLIATANQGSEATYESGFVIDKFPISRPNLTFSTLTVSNMSPEDSSIYLCSVDSDAGYTFGSGTRLTVV.